This T cell receptor (beta chain) stems from a study of human T cells and chemical hapten exposure. Study-wide background: Patch testing was performed with 0.01% DPC on the upper back, with reading at 6 days. Broader study findings: TCRs above 1 in 1000 frequency stayed constant with DPC sensitization.

This clonotype was detected ten times or more. What it recognizes is unknown. TCRdb called the RACE reads again in MiXCR, with one record for every CDR3 protein. The sample includes 85,000 or so distinct CDR3 sequences, around a tenth seen only once; the top ten take 1.6%. Time point indicated: patch test 2, 6 weeks after DPC sensitization. Treatment of the sample: therapeutic diphenylcyclopropenone sensitization with weekly scalp DPC. CDR3 length: 13 residues. V lost 5 bases to trimming and J lost 3 bases, with 11 bases between them. The V gene's germline CDR1 is SGHAT and CDR2 FQNNGV. The sequenced sample was whole blood, obtained in connection with sensitization to the hapten diphenylcyclopropenone (DPC). V usage is TRBV11-2 and J usage is TRBJ2-7; D tentatively reads TRBD1 or TRBD2 (5 bases each). This receptor was obtained from a man younger than 35 with alopecia areata. Some clones in this sample may be carry-over from other donors' samples. The CDR3 sequence: CASSQGRVYEQYF. The CDR3 bases are TGTGCCAGCAGCCAGGGACGAGTCTACGAGCAGTACTTC.